The 17 T cell receptor beta chains below were found in one sample sequenced in a study of T cell responses to AZD1222 COVID-19 vaccine. Clones were read by immunoSEQ multiplex PCR, and TCRdb kept only the in-frame ones, dropping some. The sample has about 160,000 clones, over 75% seen once; the top ten hold 3% to 3.5%. The material sequenced was peripheral blood, taken 28 days after the second AZD1222 dose. The source of these receptors is an adult who received the AZD1222 COVID-19 vaccine.

This sequence joins TRBV27 and TRBJ1-1; 8 nucleotides agree with TRBD1. CDR3 length: 14 amino acids. V was pared by 4 bases and J by 3 bases, with 4 bases of the junction left unmatched. Germline V gene sequence: CDR1 MNHEY, CDR2 SMNVEV (reference sequence). DNA of the CDR3: TGTGCCAGCAGTTCACGACAGGGGTACACTGAAGCTTTCTTT. This sequence encodes CASSSRQGYTEAFF.

This clone was seen only once. CDR3 protein: CASSEALSGRGIYNEQFF. DNA for the CDR3: TGTGCCAGCAGTGAAGCCCTTAGCGGGAGGGGAATCTACAATGAGCAGTTCTTC. The chain carries TRBV2 and TRBJ2-1; 11 positions match TRBD2. Per germline, CDR1 SNHLY and CDR2 FYNNEI. CDR3 length: 18 residues. V dropped 0 bases and J dropped 3; count of bases not matched to a gene: 7.

The chain is built from TRBV10-1 and TRBJ2-1, with a tentative D call TRBD2 (5 bases). The CDR3 is made up of 13 amino acids. CDR1 and CDR2 from the germline V gene are WNHNN and SYGVQD (reference sequence). V gave up 2 bases and J gave up 10 bases, with 12 bases separating them. As DNA, the CDR3 is TGCGCCAGCAGTGAGCCCGGACTTGCGGAGCAGTTCTTC. It translates to CASSEPGLAEQFF.

The chain links TRBV6-5 to TRBJ1-1; D unresolved. In germline, CDR1 is MNHEY, CDR2 SVGAGI. V lost 0 bases and J lost 0, with 8 bases in between. The CDR3 extends over 15 amino acids. CDR3 sequence (DNA): TGTGCCAGCAGTTACTCAATTTTGCTGAACACTGAAGCTTTCTTT. Encoded protein: CASSYSILLNTEAFF.

J is TRBJ2-5 and V is TRBV28; D is possibly TRBD1 (5 bases). The CDR3 has 13 amino acids. V lost 6 bases to trimming and J lost 1 base, with 9 bases between them. Germline lookup yields CDR1 MDHEN and CDR2 SYDVKM. CDR3 loop: CASSYQGQETQYF. In DNA form, the CDR3 reads TGTGCCAGCAGCTATCAGGGCCAAGAGACCCAGTACTTC.

J is TRBJ2-2 and V is TRBV9; perhaps TRBD2 as D (6 bases). V was cut by 3 bases and J by 4 bases, with 10 bases left in between. CDR3 length equals 14 residues. Germline assignment: CDR1 SGDLS and CDR2 YYNGEE. The CDR3 sequence is CASSAGSATGELFF. In DNA form, the CDR3 reads TGTGCCAGCAGCGCCGGGAGTGCCACCGGGGAGCTGTTTTTT.

V is TRBV24-1 and J is TRBJ1-2; the D gene is possibly TRBD1 (5 bases). Trimming pared 3 bases from V and 4 bases from J, leaving 14 bases between. The CDR3 totals 15 residues. Germline V gene data show CDR1 as KGHDR and CDR2 as SFDVKD. This CDR3 is CATSDGGDSSYGYTF. In DNA form, the CDR3 reads TGTGCCACCAGTGATGGAGGGGACTCTAGCTATGGCTACACCTTC.

As for this clone: At one end, the junction sequence differs from germline, possibly due to a read error. DNA for the CDR3: TGTGCCACCAGCCCCGGGACTAGCGCGTACAATGAGCAGTTCTTC. Encoded protein: CATSPGTSAYNEQFF. The chain recombines TRBV11-3 with TRBJ2-1; 10 nucleotides match TRBD2. The CDR3 is made up of 15 amino acids. In germline, CDR1 is SGHNT, CDR2 YENEEA. Drawing the rest from reference TRBV11-3 and TRBJ2-1, the complete variable domain is EAGVVQSPRYKIIEKKQPVAFWCNPISGHNTLYWYLQNLGQGPELLIRYENEEAVDDSQLPKDRFSAERLKGVDSTLKIQPAELGDSAVYLCATSPGTSAYNEQFFGPGTRLTVL.

The V and J genes are TRBV27 and TRBJ1-2; the D is unclear. Germline V lookup: CDR1 MNHEY, CDR2 SMNVEV (reference sequence). V lost 3 bases, J lost 1 base, and 9 bases lay in between. This CDR3 contains 14 residues. The chain's CDR3 is CASSFREGNYGYTF. The CDR3 DNA is TGTGCCAGCAGTTTCCGGGAGGGTAACTATGGCTACACCTTC.

This clone was found once. The chain combines TRBV5-8 with TRBJ2-2; D uncertain. Trimming left V 2 bases short and J 2 bases short, with 10 bases between. Germline values: CDR1 SGHTS, CDR2 YDEGEE. This CDR3 comprises 15 residues. Here the CDR3 DNA reads TGTGCCAGCAGCTTATCAACCCGCAACACCGGGGAGCTGTTTTTT. Translated, it gives CASSLSTRNTGELFF.

The rearrangement joins TRBV9 to TRBJ1-4; 12 nucleotides align to TRBD1. The CDR3 is made up of 16 amino acids. Germline V gives CDR1 SGDLS, CDR2 YYNGEE. The ends lost 4 bases at V and 4 bases at J; junction bases unmatched: 5. Here the CDR3 DNA reads TGTGCCAGCAGCACGGGGACAGGGGGCCTTAATGAAAAACTGTTTTTT. It codes for CASSTGTGGLNEKLFF.

V and J are TRBV11-2 and TRBJ2-1; 9 positions agree with TRBD2. V lost 1 base to trimming and J lost 6 bases; unmatched junction nucleotides: 7. The CDR3 consists of 16 residues. Germline V CDR1 and CDR2: SGHAT, FQNNGV. CDR3 DNA: TGTGCCAGCAGCTTAGTAGAGTTAGCGGGGGTCAATGAGCAGTTCTTC. It is translated as CASSLVELAGVNEQFF.

The chain employs TRBV18 and TRBJ2-5; 7 bases line up with TRBD1. V dropped 5 bases and J dropped 1; count of bases not matched to a gene: 7. Germline loops: CDR1 KGHSH, CDR2 LQKENI. The CDR3 has 15 amino acids. In DNA, the CDR3 is TGTGCCAGCTCAGTGGACAGGACCATCCAAGAGACCCAGTACTTC. Its translation is CASSVDRTIQETQYF. The complete variable domain, with remaining parts taken from reference TRBV18 and TRBJ2-5, reads NAGVMQNPRHLVRRRGQEARLRCSPMKGHSHVYWYRQLPEEGLKFMVYLQKENIIDESGMPKERFSAEFPKEGPSILRIQQVVRGDSAAYFCASSVDRTIQETQYFGPGTRLLVL.

The chain recombines TRBV20-1 with TRBJ2-2; tentative D call: TRBD2 (6 bases). The CDR3 spans 18 residues. Germline V CDR1 and CDR2: DFQATT, SNEGSKA (reference sequence). V lost 3 bases and J lost 0, with 20 bases in between. The CDR3 DNA is TGCAGTGCTAGTTTGTGGGGTTCGGCGGGAACGAACACCGGGGAGCTGTTTTTT. Encoded protein: CSASLWGSAGTNTGELFF.

The chain joins TRBV3-1 (or the pseudogene TRBV3-2) to TRBJ1-6; D unclear. The CDR3 totals 15 residues. Germline-derived CDR1 and CDR2 are LGHDT and YNNKEL (reference sequence). Trimming took off 1 base at V and 9 bases at J, with 13 bases between the two ends. Written as DNA, the CDR3 is TGTGCCAGCAGCCAAGTAAGCGTCTCCAGTTCACCCCTCCACTTT. It encodes CASSQVSVSSSPLHF.

This clone occurred once. V is TRBV2 and J is TRBJ1-5; D gene uncertain. This CDR3 is built from 15 residues. Trimming removed 4 bases from V and 7 bases from J, with 17 bases in between. CDR1 SNHLY and CDR2 FYNNEI come from the germline V gene. This CDR3 is CASSGRTVVRQPQHF. In DNA, the CDR3 is TGTGCCAGCAGTGGCAGGACGGTCGTCAGACAGCCCCAGCATTTT.

The V and J genes are TRBV24-1 and TRBJ2-1; D gene ambiguous. V was pared by 4 bases and J by 2 bases, with 8 bases between. CDR1 is KGHDR and CDR2 is SFDVKD in the germline V gene. This CDR3 is built from 14 residues. The CDR3 region has the DNA TGTGCCACCAGTGAGGCCGGGCCCTACAATGAGCAGTTCTTC. Translated, it gives CATSEAGPYNEQFF.